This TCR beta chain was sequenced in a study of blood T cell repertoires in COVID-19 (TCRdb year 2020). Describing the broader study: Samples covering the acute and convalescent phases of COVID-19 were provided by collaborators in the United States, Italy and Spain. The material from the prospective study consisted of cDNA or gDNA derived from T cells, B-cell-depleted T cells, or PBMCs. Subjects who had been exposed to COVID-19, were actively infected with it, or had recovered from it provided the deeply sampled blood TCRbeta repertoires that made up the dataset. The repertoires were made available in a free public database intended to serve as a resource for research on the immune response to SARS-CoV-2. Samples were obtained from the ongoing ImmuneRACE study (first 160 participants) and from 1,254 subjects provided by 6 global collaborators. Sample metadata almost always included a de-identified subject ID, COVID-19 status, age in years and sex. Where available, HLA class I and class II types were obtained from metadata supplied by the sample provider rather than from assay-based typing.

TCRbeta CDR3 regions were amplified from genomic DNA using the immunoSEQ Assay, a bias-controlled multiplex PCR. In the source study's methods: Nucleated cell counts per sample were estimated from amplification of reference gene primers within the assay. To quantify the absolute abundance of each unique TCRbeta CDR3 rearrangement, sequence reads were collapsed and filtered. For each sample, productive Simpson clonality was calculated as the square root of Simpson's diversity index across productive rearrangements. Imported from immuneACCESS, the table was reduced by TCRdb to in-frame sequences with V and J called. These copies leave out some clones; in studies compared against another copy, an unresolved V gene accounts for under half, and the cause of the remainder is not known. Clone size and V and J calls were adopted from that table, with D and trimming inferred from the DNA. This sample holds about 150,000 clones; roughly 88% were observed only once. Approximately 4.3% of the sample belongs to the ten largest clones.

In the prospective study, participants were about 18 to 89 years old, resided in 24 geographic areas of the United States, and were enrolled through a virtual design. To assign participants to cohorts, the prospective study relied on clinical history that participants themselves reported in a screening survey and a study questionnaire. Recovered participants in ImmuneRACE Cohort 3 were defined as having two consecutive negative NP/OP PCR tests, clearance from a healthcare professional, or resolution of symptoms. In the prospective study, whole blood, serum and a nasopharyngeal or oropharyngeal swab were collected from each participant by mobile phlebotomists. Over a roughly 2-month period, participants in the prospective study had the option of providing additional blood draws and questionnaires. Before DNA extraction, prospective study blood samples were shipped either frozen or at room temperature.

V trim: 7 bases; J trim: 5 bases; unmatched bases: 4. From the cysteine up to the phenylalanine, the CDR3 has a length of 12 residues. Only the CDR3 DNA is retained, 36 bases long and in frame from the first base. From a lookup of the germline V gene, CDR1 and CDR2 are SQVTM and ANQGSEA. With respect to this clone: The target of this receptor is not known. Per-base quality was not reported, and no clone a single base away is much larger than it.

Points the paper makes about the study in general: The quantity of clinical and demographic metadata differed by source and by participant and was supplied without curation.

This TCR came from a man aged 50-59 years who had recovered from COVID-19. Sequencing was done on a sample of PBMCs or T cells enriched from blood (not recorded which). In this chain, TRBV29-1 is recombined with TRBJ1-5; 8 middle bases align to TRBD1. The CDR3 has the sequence CSASDRDQPQHF. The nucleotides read TGCAGCGCCTCGGACAGGGATCAGCCCCAGCATTTT.